This TCR beta chain was retrieved from a study of graft-versus-host responses after intestinal transplantation (TCRdb year 2021). As for the study more broadly: The transplants that recipients received were multivisceral, liver-intestinal, or isolated intestinal. Alloreactive clones were identified by sequencing pre-transplant mixed lymphocyte reaction products and comparing them with unstimulated pre-transplant donor and recipient T cells. Rather than going through the commercial service, samples from three later patients were sequenced in-house on an Illumina MiSeq and processed with MiXCR. All recipients received anti-thymocyte globulin induction followed by maintenance tacrolimus and steroids for approximately 3 years. Of the 20 to 25 intestinal transplant recipients enrolled in the cohort, one of whom was a retransplant, a few patients without pretransplant specimens were excluded. After intestinal transplantation, graft-versus-host and host-versus-graft alloreactive T cell clones in the graft, circulation and bone marrow were tracked using bulk TCR-beta CDR3 sequencing. A peak of at least 4% donor T cells among recipient peripheral blood mononuclear cells was the definition used for donor T cell macrochimerism.

The label giving this sample's time point can be read as: cells obtained before transplantation from donor or recipient. CD3+CD4+ and CD3+CD8+ populations were FACS-sorted from unstimulated pre-transplant donor and recipient cells taken from spleen or lymph nodes. V lost 4 bases and J lost 2 bases; the stretch between them is 14 bases long. From the cysteine through the phenylalanine, the CDR3 covers 15 amino acids. The read is trimmed to its CDR3 DNA, 45 bases read in frame from base 1. CDR1 and CDR2, looked up from the germline V gene, are LGHNA and YSLEER. A remark on this clone: The clone's antigen remains unknown. Per-base quality was not reported, and no clone a single base away is much larger than it.

Library preparation used the immunoSEQ multiplex PCR assay. For most patients, genomic DNA was isolated with the Qiagen DNeasy Blood and Tissue Kit and shipped frozen to Adaptive Biotechnologies for TCR sequencing. Adaptive Biotechnologies carried out high-throughput TCR-beta CDR3 sequencing of genomic DNA for most patients. Concerning the study's data processing: TCR sequencing data were retrieved from Adaptive's ImmunoSEQ software for 15 to 20 patients, whereas three other patients were processed with MiXCR and VDJtools. To correct CD4 versus CD8 sorting errors, sequences present in both subsets at a frequency ratio below 5:1 were removed. Because the origin of CDR3 nucleotide sequences shared between donor and recipient could not be assigned, those sequences were removed. To count as alloreactive, a clone needed at least 2-fold expansion over unstimulated cells and a minimum CFSE-low frequency of 0.002% (template counts) or 0.001% (read counts). Mappable clones were those detected in sequenced pre-transplant spleen, lymph node, or MLR CFSE-low populations of the donor or recipient. Cumulative frequency of alloreactive clones was calculated as a percentage of all sequences weighted by copy number. The clones in this table, taken by TCRdb from immuneACCESS, are in-frame only. Not every clone is retained; where verified, under half of the shortfall comes from an unresolved V gene, and the cause of the rest is unknown. D and trimming come from the DNA, and the V and J calls and clone size come from that table. In this sample the table shows over 75,000 clones, roughly 90% of which occur a single time. Jointly, the top ten make up roughly 0.3% of the sample.

Broader findings and caveats from the paper: High GvH to HvG T cell clonal ratios were observed in the allografts of patients with donor T cell macrochimerism. GvH clones were detected in recipient bone marrow, and some appeared earlier in ileal mucosa or blood, consistent with an intestinal mucosal origin. Peak levels of circulating GvH clones were associated with declines in HvG clones early after transplant. The conclusions were limited by the relatively low number and heterogeneity of the intestinal transplant patients.

The sequenced sample was unstimulated CD4+ T cells sorted from spleen or lymph node cells, obtained before transplant. The sequence is built from TRBV4-3 and TRBJ1-2; perhaps TRBD1 is the D gene, with 5 bases matching. This sequence originates from a human donor who was the organ donor for an intestinal transplant. The CDR3 region: CASSPVGAGNYGYTF. The DNA sequence is as follows: TGCGCCAGCAGCCCAGTAGGGGCAGGGAACTATGGCTACACCTTC.